This TCR beta chain was recovered during a study of neurological immune-mediated disorders. Time point given: longitudinal time-point 1 (baseline). Unsorted libraries were generated from 2 million PBMCs. These cells had been stored in RNAlater at -80 C. With 10-nucleotide random UMIs included, cDNA was synthesized by 5'RACE. TCRdb called the 5' RACE reads again in MiXCR, with one record for every CDR3 protein. The table includes over 55,000 distinct CDR3 sequences, about 10% detected once. V lost 7 bases and J lost 2, with 12 bases in between. This CDR3 is 13 amino acids long. This clonotype was counted ten times or more.

Sequenced input: PBMCs. The source of this sequence is a male donor with HTLV-1-associated myelopathy (HAM/TSP). This rearrangement joins TRBV12-3 or TRBV12-4 to TRBJ2-7; D might be TRBD2 (5 bases). The CDR3 bases are TGTGCCAGCAATCCGACGGGAACCTACGAGCAGTACTTC. This translates into CASNPTGTYEQYF.